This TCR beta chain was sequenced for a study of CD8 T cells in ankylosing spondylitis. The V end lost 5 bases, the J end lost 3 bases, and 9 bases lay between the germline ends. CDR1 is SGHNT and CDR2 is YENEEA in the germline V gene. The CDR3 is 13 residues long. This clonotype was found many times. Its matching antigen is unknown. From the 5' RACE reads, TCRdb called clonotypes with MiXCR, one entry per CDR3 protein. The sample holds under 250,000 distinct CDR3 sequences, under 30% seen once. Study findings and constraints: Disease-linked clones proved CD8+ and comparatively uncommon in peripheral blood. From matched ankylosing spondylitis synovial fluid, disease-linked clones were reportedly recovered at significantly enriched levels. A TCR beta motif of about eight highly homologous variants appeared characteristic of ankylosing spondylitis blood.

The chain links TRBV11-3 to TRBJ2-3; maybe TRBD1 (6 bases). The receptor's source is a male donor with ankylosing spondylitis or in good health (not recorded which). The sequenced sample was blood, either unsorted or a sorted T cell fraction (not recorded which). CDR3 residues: CASSQGWTDTQYF. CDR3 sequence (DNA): TGTGCCAGCAGCCAGGGGTGGACAGATACGCAGTATTTT.